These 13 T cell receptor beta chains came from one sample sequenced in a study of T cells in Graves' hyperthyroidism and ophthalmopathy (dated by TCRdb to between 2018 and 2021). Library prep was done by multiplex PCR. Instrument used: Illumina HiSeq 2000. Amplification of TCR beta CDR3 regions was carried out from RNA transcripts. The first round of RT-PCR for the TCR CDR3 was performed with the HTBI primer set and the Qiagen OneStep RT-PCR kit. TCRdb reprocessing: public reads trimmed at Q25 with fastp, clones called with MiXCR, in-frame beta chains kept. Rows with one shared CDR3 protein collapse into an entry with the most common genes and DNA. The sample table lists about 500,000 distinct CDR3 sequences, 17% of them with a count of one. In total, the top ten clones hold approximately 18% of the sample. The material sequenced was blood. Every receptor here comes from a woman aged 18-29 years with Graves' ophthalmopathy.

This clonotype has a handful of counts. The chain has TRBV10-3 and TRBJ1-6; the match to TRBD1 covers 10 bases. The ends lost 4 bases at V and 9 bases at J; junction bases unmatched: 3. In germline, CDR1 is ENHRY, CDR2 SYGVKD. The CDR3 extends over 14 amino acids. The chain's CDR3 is CAISVDRGRSPLHF. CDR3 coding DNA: TGTGCCATCAGTGTTGACAGGGGGCGTTCACCCCTCCACTTT.

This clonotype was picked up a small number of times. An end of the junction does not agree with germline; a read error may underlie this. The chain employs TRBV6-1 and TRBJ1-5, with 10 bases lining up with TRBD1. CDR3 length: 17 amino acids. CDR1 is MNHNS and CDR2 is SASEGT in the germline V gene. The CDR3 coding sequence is TGTGCCAGCAGTGGGGGACAGGGGATCTATAGCAATCAGCCCCGGCATTTT. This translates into CASSGGQGIYSNQPRHF.

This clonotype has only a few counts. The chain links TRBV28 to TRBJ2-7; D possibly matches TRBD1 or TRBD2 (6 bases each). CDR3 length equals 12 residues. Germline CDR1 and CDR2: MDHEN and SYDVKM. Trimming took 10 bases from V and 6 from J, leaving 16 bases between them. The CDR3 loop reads CATYQGGREQYF. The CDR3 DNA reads TGTGCCACCTACCAAGGGGGGCGCGAGCAGTACTTC. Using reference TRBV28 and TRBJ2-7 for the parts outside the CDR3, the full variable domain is DVKVTQSSRYLVKRTGEKVFLECVQDMDHENMFWYRQDPGLGLRLIYFSYDVKMKEKGDIPEGYSVSREKKERFSLILESASTNQTSMYLCATYQGGREQYFGPGTRLTVT.

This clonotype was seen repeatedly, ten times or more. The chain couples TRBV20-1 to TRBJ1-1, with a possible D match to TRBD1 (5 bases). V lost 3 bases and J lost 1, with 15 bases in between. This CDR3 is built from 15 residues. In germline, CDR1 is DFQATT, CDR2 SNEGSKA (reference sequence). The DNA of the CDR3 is TGCAGTGCTAGTGAGGGGAATCGGAGGAACACTGAAGCTTTCTTT. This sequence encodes CSASEGNRRNTEAFF.

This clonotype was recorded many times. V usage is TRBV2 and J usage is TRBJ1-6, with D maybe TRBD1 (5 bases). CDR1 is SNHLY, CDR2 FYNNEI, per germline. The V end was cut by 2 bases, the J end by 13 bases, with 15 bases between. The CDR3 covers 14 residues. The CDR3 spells CASSERRANFPLHF. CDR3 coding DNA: TGTGCCAGCAGTGAACGCAGGGCTAATTTCCCCCTCCACTTT.

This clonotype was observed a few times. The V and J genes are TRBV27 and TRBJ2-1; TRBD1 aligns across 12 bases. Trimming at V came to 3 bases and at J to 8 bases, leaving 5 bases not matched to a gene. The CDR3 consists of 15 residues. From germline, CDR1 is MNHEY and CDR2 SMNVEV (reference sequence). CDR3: CASSFGGTGGYEQFF. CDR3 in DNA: TGTGCCAGCAGTTTTGGTGGGACAGGGGGCTATGAGCAGTTCTTC.

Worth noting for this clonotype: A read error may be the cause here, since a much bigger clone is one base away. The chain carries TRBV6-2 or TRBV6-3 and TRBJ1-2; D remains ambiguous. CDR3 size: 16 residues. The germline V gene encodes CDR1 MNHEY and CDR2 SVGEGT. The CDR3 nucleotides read TGTGCCAGCAGTTACGAGGGCAGGCCTCGTTTCTATGACTACACCTTC. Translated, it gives CASSYEGRPRFYDYTF.

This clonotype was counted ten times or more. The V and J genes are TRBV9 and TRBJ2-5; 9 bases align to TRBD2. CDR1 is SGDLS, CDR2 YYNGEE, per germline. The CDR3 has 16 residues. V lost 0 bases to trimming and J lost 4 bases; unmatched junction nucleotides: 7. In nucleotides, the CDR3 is TGTGCCAGCAGCGTAGTAAGCGGGGGGCCGTCAGAGACCCAGTACTTC. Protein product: CASSVVSGGPSETQYF.

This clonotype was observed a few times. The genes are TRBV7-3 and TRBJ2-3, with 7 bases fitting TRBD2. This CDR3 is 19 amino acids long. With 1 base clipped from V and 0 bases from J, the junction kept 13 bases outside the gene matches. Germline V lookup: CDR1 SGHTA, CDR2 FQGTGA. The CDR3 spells CASSLRGFRGGPSTDTQYF. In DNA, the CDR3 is TGTGCCAGCAGCTTAAGGGGGTTTCGCGGGGGACCTAGCACAGATACGCAGTATTTT.

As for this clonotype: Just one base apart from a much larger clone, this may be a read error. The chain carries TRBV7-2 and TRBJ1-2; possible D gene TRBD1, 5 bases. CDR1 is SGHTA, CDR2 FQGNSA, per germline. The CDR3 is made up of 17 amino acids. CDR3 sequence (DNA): TGTGCCCGCAGCTTACATCTCGGGGACGTACCTAACTATGGCTACACCTTC. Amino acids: CARSLHLGDVPNYGYTF. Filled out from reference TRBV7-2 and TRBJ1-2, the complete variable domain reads GAGVSQSPSNKVTEKGKDVELRCDPISGHTALYWYRQSLGQGLEFLIYFQGNSAPDKSGLPSDRFSAERTGGSVSTLTIQRTQQEDSAVYLCARSLHLGDVPNYGYTFGSGTRLTVV.

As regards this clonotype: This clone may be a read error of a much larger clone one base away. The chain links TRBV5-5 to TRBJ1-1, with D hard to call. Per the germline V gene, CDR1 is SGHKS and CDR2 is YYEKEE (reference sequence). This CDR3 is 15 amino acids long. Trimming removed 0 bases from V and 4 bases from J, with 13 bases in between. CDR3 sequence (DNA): TGTGCCAGCAGCTTGGAAGACAAGAAGGGCACTGAAGCTTTCTTT. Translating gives CASSLEDKKGTEAFF.

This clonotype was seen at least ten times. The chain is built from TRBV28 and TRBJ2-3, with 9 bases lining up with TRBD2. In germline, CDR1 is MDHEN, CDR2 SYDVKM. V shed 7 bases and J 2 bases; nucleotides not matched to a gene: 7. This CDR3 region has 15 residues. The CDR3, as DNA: TGTGCCAGCAAGGGTTTAGCGGGAGTCACAGATACGCAGTATTTT. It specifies CASKGLAGVTDTQYF.

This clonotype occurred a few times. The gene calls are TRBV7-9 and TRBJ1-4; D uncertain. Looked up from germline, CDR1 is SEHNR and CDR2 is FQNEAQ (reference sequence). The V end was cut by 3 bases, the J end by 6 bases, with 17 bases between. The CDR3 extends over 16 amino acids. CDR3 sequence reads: CASSFLPDGVYEKLFF. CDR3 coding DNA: TGTGCCAGCAGCTTCCTCCCGGACGGAGTGTATGAAAAACTGTTTTTT.